These 18 T cell receptor beta chains were all obtained from the same sample, sequenced in a study of blood T cell repertoires in COVID-19. The repertoire was sequenced with immunoSEQ multiplex PCR; TCRdb's copy has only in-frame clones and lacks some. Of some 200,000 clones detected, approximately 83% appear once; the ten largest clones hold 7% to 9%. The sequenced sample was PBMCs or T cells enriched from blood (not recorded which). The receptors shown here come from a man aged 35-49 years who had recovered from COVID-19.

This clone has only a few counts. This sequence joins TRBV5-5 and TRBJ1-3; D might be TRBD1 (5 bases). There are 14 residues in the CDR3. Germline CDR1 is SGHKS and CDR2 is YYEKEE (reference sequence). V lost 0 bases, J lost 2 bases, and 6 bases lay in between. The CDR3 protein is CASSLGRAGNTIYF. CDR3 coding DNA: TGTGCCAGCAGCTTGGGCAGGGCTGGAAACACCATATATTTT.

The chain couples TRBV24-1 to TRBJ2-1, with 10 positions matching TRBD1. The germline V gene has CDR1 KGHDR and CDR2 SFDVKD. CDR3 length: 17 amino acids. Losses at the gene ends were 3 bases for V and 3 bases for J; bases not matched to a gene: 7. This CDR3 is CATSDEQDRGYYNEQFF. CDR3 DNA sequence: TGTGCCACCAGTGATGAACAGGACAGGGGGTACTACAATGAGCAGTTCTTC.

The V gene is TRBV30, the J gene TRBJ2-5; 7 nucleotides line up with TRBD1. Germline lookup yields CDR1 GTSNPN and CDR2 SVGIG (reference sequence). This CDR3 is 14 amino acids long. The V segment lost 1 base and the J segment 5 bases; nucleotides outside the gene matches: 7. The CDR3 loop is CAWSGQGIFETQYF. Written as DNA, the CDR3 is TGTGCCTGGAGTGGACAGGGAATTTTCGAGACCCAGTACTTC.

This chain joins TRBV2 and TRBJ1-4, with 9 bases aligning to TRBD1. After removal of 6 bases from V and 8 bases from J, the junction contained 4 bases not matched to a gene. CDR1 is SNHLY and CDR2 is FYNNEI in the germline V gene. The CDR3 extends over 13 amino acids. The CDR3 nucleotides read TGTGCCAGCAGGGACAGGGGAAGCGAAAAACTGTTTTTT. This translates into CASRDRGSEKLFF.

This clone was found once. The chain joins TRBV19 to TRBJ2-4; no definite D call. Germline CDR1 reads LNHDA; CDR2 reads SQIVND (reference sequence). V was pared by 3 bases and J by 5 bases, with 11 bases between. The CDR3 runs to 14 residues. The CDR3: CASSIGLVQNIQYF. CDR3 sequence (DNA): TGTGCCAGTAGTATCGGCCTAGTCCAAAACATTCAGTACTTC.

This clone was recorded a few times. The CDR3 is CASRPDSTTNEKLFF. In DNA, the CDR3 is TGTGCCAGCAGACCGGACTCTACAACTAATGAAAAACTGTTTTTT. The gene calls are TRBV4-2 and TRBJ1-4, with D hard to call. CDR3 length equals 15 residues. The V end was cut by 6 bases, the J end by 0 bases, with 11 bases between. Germline CDR1 is LGHNA and CDR2 is YNFKEQ.

CDR3 in amino acids: CASSPRGFPRQGLSEAFF. CDR3 DNA sequence: TGTGCCAGTAGTCCAAGAGGGTTCCCGCGACAGGGTCTATCAGAAGCTTTCTTT. The chain employs TRBV19 and TRBJ1-1; 7 bases match TRBD1. CDR1 is LNHDA, CDR2 SQIVND, per germline (reference sequence). V gave up 5 bases and J gave up 8 bases; unmatched junction bases: 23. The CDR3 has 18 residues.

The V gene is TRBV5-4, the J gene TRBJ2-1, with 7 bases aligning to TRBD1. The CDR3 extends over 15 amino acids. V shed 2 bases, J shed 9 bases, and the junction held 11 bases outside the gene matches. Germline CDR1 and CDR2: SGHNT and YYREEE (reference sequence). CDR3 DNA sequence: TGTGCCAGCAGCTTACAGGGGCCGATTGTAGTTGAGCAGTTCTTC. Translation: CASSLQGPIVVEQFF.

The V call is TRBV18, the J call TRBJ1-4; maybe TRBD1 (6 bases). The germline V and J ends were trimmed by 3 bases and 3 bases, with 14 bases remaining between them. CDR3 length: 16 residues. From germline, CDR1 is KGHSH and CDR2 LQKENI. CDR3: CASSPPKGGPNEKLFF. The CDR3 DNA sequence: TGTGCCAGCTCACCGCCAAAAGGGGGACCTAATGAAAAACTGTTTTTT.

This chain joins TRBV29-1 and TRBJ1-1; D is undetermined. The CDR3 length is 12 residues. Germline V gene data show CDR1 as SQVTM and CDR2 as ANQGSEA. The V end lost 4 bases, the J end lost 2 bases, and 8 bases lay between the germline ends. CDR3 loop: CSVAWANTEAFF. CDR3 DNA: TGCAGCGTTGCATGGGCTAACACTGAAGCTTTCTTT.

The chain combines TRBV7-6 with TRBJ2-7; TRBD1 agrees at 12 bases. The trim removed 5 bases at V and 9 bases at J, leaving 11 bases unmatched. CDR3 size: 15 residues. Germline CDR1 SGHVS, CDR2 FNYEAQ. The CDR3 region is CASSPGQGAVIRQYF. The CDR3, as DNA: TGTGCCAGCAGCCCGGGACAGGGGGCAGTCATTCGGCAGTACTTC.

The chain carries TRBV30 and TRBJ2-7, with a weak D call TRBD2 (5 bases). The CDR3 runs to 14 residues. Germline V CDR1 and CDR2: GTSNPN, SVGIG (reference sequence). Trimming cost V 0 bases and J 2 bases, with 11 bases left between them. The CDR3 DNA is TGTGCCTGGAGTGTTGGAACGGGGACCTACGAGCAGTACTTC. As protein: CAWSVGTGTYEQYF.

This chain uses TRBV9 with TRBJ1-1, with D possibly matching TRBD1 (5 bases). CDR3 length equals 16 residues. Germline CDR1 is SGDLS and CDR2 is YYNGEE. V dropped 4 bases and J dropped 5 bases, with 21 bases sitting between them. The DNA of the CDR3 is TGTGCCAGCAGCCCAGGTCCGAGGGGCGCGGGAACTGAAGCTTTCTTT. It translates to CASSPGPRGAGTEAFF. Full variable domain (missing parts from reference TRBV9 and TRBJ1-1): DSGVTQTPKHLITATGQRVTLRCSPRSGDLSVYWYQQSLDQGLQFLIQYYNGEERAKGNILERFSAQQFPDLHSELNLSSLELGDSALYFCASSPGPRGAGTEAFFGQGTRLTVV.

The chain couples TRBV3-1 (or the pseudogene TRBV3-2) to TRBJ1-2; D is ambiguous. Germline CDR1 LGHDT, CDR2 YNNKEL (reference sequence). With 0 bases removed from V and 8 bases from J, the gap between germline ends came to 10 bases. The CDR3 totals 13 residues. CDR3 loop: CASSQDEGRGYTF. The CDR3 region has the DNA TGTGCCAGCAGCCAAGACGAGGGCCGCGGCTACACCTTC.

This clone was picked up a small number of times. This sequence joins TRBV5-1 and TRBJ2-5, with D unresolved. V lost 7 bases to trimming and J lost 5 bases, with 9 bases between them. CDR3 length: 11 amino acids. From germline, CDR1 is SGHRS and CDR2 YFSETQ. CDR3 loop: CASGPLETQYF. CDR3 nucleotide sequence: TGCGCCAGCGGCCCCCTGGAGACCCAGTACTTC.

CDR3 in amino acids: CASRTGGTTQYF. The DNA for the CDR3 is TGTGCCAGCAGGACAGGGGGCACTACGCAGTATTTT. V and J are TRBV2 and TRBJ2-3; 10 bases are shared with TRBD1. The V gene's germline CDR1 is SNHLY and CDR2 FYNNEI. The V gene end was trimmed by 6 bases and the J gene end by 8 bases; junction bases not matched to a gene: 2. This CDR3 is built from 12 residues.

This chain links TRBV6-1 with TRBJ1-1, with 9 bases fitting TRBD1. With 4 bases clipped from V and 5 bases from J, the junction kept 11 bases outside the gene matches. CDR3 length: 16 amino acids. Germline V gene data show CDR1 as MNHNS and CDR2 as SASEGT. In nucleotides, the CDR3 is TGTGCCAGCAGTGCAGTTCCGGGACAGGGTCTAACTGAAGCTTTCTTT. It codes for CASSAVPGQGLTEAFF.

This chain joins TRBV2 and TRBJ2-3, with 10 bases aligning to TRBD2. After removal of 4 bases from V and 7 bases from J, the junction contained 11 bases not matched to a gene. This CDR3 spans 16 amino acids. The germline V gene has CDR1 SNHLY and CDR2 FYNNEI. CDR3 bases: TGTGCCAGCAGTGCAGCGGGGGGGCCCAGAACCCATACGCAGTATTTT. Its translation: CASSAAGGPRTHTQYF.